The entry that follows covers one T cell receptor beta chain sequence. These data belong to a study of STAT5B mutations in CD4+ large granular lymphocyte leukemia. CDR1 and CDR2 from the germline V gene are SGHDN and FVKESK. V dropped 2 bases and J dropped 6 bases, with 10 bases sitting between them. The CDR3 runs 13 residues. Method: immunoSEQ multiplex PCR; TCRdb's copy keeps in-frame clones and lacks some. Among fewer than 50,000 clones, 80% to 90% were seen once, and the ten largest hold 2.6%. This chain connects TRBV14 to TRBJ1-1; no firm D call. This sequence was found in a human donor in good health. Source material: CD4+ T cells from blood buffy coats. The CDR3 here is CASSQYVVAEAFF. CDR3 nucleotide sequence: TGTGCCAGCAGCCAATACGTAGTGGCTGAAGCTTTCTTT. The whole variable domain, remainder taken from reference TRBV14 and TRBJ1-1, is EAGVTQFPSHSVIEKGQTVTLRCDPISGHDNLYWYRRVMGKEIKFLLHFVKESKQDESGMPNNRFLAERTGGTYSTLKVQPAELEDSGVYFCASSQYVVAEAFFGQGTRLTVV.